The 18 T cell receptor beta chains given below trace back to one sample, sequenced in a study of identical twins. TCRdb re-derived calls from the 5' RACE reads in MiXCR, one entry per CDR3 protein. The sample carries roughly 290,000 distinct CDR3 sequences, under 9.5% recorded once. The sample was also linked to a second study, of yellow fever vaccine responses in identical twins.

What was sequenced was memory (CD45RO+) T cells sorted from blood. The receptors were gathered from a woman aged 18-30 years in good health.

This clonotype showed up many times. The CDR3 region is CASSLVSGERETQYF. The DNA for the CDR3 is TGTGCCAGCAGTTTAGTCAGCGGGGAACGAGAGACCCAGTACTTC. The V and J genes are TRBV12-3 or TRBV12-4 and TRBJ2-5; 7 nucleotides agree with TRBD2. The J segment lost 4 bases and the V segment lost 1 base, leaving 6 bases of the junction unmatched. The CDR3 spans 15 residues.

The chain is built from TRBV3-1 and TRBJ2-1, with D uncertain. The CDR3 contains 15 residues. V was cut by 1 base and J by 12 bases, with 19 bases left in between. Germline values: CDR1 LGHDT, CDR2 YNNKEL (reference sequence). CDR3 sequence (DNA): TGTGCCAGCAGCCAAGCCAATGGAGCCACACACGGGCAGTTCTTC. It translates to CASSQANGATHGQFF.

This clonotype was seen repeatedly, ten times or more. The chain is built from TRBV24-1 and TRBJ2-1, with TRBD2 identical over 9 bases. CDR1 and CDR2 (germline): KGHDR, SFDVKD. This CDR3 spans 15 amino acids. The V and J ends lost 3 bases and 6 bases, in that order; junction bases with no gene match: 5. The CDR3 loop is CATSDGAGGGNEQFF. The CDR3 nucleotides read TGTGCCACCAGTGATGGGGCGGGAGGGGGCAATGAGCAGTTCTTC.

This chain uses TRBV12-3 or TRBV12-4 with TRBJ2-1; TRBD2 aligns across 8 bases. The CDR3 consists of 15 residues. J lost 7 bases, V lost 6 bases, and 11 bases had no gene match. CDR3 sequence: CASSMGSRGGNEQFF. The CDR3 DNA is TGTGCCAGCAGCATGGGGTCCCGGGGGGGTAATGAGCAGTTCTTC.

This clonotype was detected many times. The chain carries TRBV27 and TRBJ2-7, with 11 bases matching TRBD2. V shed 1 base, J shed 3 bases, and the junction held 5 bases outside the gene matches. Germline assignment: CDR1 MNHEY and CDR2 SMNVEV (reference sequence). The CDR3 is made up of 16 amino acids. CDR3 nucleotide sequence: TGTGCCAGCAGTTTATTTACTAGCGGGAGTAGCTACGAGCAGTACTTC. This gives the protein CASSLFTSGSSYEQYF.

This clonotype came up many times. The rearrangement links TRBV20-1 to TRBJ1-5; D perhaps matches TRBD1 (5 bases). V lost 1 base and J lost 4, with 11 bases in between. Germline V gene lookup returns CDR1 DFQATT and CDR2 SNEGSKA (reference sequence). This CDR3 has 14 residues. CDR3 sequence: CSARVGGPNQPQHF. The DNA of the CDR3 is TGCAGTGCTAGAGTCGGGGGACCTAATCAGCCCCAGCATTTT.

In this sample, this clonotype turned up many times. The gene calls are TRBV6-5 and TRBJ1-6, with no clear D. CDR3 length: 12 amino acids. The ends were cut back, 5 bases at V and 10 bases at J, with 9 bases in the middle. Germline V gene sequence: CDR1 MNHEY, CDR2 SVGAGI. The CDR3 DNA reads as TGTGCCAGCAGTCACCTGGACTCACCCCTCCACTTT. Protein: CASSHLDSPLHF.

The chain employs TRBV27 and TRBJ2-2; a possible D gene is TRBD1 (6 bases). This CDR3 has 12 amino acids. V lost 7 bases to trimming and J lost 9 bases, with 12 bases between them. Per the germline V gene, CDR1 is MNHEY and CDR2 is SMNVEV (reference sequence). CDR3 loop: CASTPGVRELFF. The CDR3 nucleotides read TGTGCCAGCACTCCAGGGGTCCGGGAGCTGTTTTTT.

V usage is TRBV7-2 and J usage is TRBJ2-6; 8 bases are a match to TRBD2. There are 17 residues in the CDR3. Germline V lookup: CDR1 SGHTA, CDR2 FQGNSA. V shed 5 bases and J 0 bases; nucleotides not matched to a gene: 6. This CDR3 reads CASSTLAASSGANVLTF. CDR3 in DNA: TGTGCCAGCAGCACACTAGCGGCTAGCTCTGGGGCCAACGTCCTGACTTTC.

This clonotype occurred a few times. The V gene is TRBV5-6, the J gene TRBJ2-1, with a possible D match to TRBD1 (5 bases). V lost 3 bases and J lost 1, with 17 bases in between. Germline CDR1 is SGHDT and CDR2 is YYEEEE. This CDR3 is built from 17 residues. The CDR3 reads CASSSAGLGVSYNEQFF. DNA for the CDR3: TGTGCCAGCAGCTCCGCCGGGCTAGGGGTTTCCTACAATGAGCAGTTCTTC. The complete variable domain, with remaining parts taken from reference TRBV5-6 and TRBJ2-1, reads DAGVTQSPTHLIKTRGQQVTLRCSPKSGHDTVSWYQQALGQGPQFIFQYYEEEERQRGNFPDRFSGHQFPNYSSELNVNALLLGDSALYLCASSSAGLGVSYNEQFFGPGTRLTVL.

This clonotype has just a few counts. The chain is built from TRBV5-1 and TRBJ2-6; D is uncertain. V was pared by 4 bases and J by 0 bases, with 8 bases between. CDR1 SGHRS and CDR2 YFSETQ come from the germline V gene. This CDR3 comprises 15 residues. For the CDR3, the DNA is TGCGCCAGCAGCGTAACCAACTCTGGGGCCAACGTCCTGACTTTC. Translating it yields CASSVTNSGANVLTF.

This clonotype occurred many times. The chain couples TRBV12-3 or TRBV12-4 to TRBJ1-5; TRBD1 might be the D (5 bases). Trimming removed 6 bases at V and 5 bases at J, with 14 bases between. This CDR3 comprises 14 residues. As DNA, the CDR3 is TGTGCCAGCAGCCACTCTGGGGCGGATCAGCCCCAGCATTTT. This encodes CASSHSGADQPQHF.

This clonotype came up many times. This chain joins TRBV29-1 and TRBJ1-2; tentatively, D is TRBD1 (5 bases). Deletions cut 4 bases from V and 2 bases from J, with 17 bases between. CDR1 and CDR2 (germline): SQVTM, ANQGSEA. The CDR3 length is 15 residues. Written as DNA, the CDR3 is TGCAGCGTTGGGGAGCGGGGGTCTGGGAACTATGGCTACACCTTC. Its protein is CSVGERGSGNYGYTF.

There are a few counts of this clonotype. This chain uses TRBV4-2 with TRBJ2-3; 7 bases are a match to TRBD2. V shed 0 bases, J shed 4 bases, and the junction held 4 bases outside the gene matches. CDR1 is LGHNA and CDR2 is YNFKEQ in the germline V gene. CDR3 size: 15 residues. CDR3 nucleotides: TGTGCCAGCAGCCAAGATTTGGGGGGGGCAGATACGCAGTATTTT. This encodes CASSQDLGGADTQYF.

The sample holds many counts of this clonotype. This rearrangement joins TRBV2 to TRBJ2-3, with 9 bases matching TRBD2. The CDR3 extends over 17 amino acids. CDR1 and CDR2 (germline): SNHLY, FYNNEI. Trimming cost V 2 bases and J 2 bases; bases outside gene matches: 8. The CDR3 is CASSESDAGGPTDTQYF. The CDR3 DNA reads TGTGCCAGCAGTGAAAGTGATGCGGGAGGGCCCACAGATACGCAGTATTTT. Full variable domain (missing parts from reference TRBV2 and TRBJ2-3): EPEVTQTPSHQVTQMGQEVILRCVPISNHLYFYWYRQILGQKVEFLVSFYNNEISEKSEIFDDQFSVERPDGSNFTLKIRSTKLEDSAMYFCASSESDAGGPTDTQYFGPGTRLTVL.

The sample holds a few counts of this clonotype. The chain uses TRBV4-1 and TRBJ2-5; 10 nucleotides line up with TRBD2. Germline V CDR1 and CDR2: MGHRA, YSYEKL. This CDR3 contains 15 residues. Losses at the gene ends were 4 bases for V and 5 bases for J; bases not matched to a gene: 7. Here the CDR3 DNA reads TGCGCCAGCAGCCTCCTAGCGGGAGCGGGCGAGACCCAGTACTTC. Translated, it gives CASSLLAGAGETQYF.

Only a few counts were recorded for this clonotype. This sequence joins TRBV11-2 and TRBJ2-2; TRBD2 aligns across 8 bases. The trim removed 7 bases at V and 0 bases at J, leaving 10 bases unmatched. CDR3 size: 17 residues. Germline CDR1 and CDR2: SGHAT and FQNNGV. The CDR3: CASIPGSGGTNTGELFF. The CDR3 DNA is TGTGCCAGCATCCCGGGGTCGGGGGGGACGAACACCGGGGAGCTGTTTTTT.

The CDR3 loop is CASSPLGRTSGFYEQYF. CDR3 sequence (DNA): TGTGCCAGCTCACCACTGGGGAGGACTAGCGGGTTCTACGAGCAGTACTTC. The rearrangement links TRBV18 to TRBJ2-7, with TRBD2 matching over 11 bases. The CDR3 has 17 amino acids. Germline V lookup: CDR1 KGHSH, CDR2 LQKENI. The V gene end was trimmed by 1 base and the J gene end by 3 bases; junction bases not matched to a gene: 8.